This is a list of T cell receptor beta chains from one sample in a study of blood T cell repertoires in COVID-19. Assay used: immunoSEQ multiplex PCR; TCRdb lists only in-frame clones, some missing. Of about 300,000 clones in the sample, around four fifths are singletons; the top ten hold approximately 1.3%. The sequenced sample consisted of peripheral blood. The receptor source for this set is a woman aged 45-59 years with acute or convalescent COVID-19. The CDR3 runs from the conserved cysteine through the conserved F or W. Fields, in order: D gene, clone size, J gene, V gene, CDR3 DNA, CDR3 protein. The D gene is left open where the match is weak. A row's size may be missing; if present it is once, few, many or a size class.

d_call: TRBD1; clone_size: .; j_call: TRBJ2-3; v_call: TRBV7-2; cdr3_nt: TGTGCCAGCAAGCAGGGGGCGATACCAGATACGCAGTATTTT; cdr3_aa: CASKQGAIPDTQYF
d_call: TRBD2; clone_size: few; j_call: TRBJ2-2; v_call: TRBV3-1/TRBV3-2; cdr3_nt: TGTGCCAGCAGCCAAGGCGCGGGCGGGGGGTCAAACACCGGGGAGCTGTTTTTT; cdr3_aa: CASSQGAGGGSNTGELFF
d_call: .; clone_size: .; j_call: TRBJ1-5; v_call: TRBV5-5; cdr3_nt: TGTGCCAGCACCTCAAGTCCGGGGAGCAATCAGCCCCAGCATTTT; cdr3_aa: CASTSSPGSNQPQHF
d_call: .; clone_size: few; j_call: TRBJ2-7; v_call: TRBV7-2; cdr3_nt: TGTGCCAGCAGCTTAGTTAGCGCCTCCTACGAGCAGTACTTC; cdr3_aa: CASSLVSASYEQYF
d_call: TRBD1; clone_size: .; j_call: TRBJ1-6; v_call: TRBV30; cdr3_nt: TGTGCCTGGAGTGATAAGGGGACAGGGGGGACACCCCTCCACTTT; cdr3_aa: CAWSDKGTGGTPLHF
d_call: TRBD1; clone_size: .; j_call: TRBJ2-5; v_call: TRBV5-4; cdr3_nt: TGTGCCAGCAGCTCAGACAGGGGGACCCAGTACTTC; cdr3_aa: CASSSDRGTQYF
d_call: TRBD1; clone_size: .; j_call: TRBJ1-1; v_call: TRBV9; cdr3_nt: TGTGCCAGCAGCGCCTCCAGGGGGGCGAACACTGAAGCTTTCTTT; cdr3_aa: CASSASRGANTEAFF
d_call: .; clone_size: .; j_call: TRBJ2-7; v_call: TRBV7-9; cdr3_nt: TGTGCCAGCAGCCCATCGGTTTCCTACGAGCAGTACTTC; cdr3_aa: CASSPSVSYEQYF
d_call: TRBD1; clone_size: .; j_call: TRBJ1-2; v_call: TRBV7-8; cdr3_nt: TGTGCCAGCAGCTTATCTAGACGACAGGGGGACTATGGCTACACCTTC; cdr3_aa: CASSLSRRQGDYGYTF
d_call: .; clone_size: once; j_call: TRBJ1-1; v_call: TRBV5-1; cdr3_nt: TGCGCCAGCAGCTTGGACAGGTCGAACACTGAAGCTTTCTTT; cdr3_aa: CASSLDRSNTEAFF
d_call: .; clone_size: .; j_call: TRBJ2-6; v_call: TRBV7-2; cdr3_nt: TGTGCCAGCAAGAGCTCTGGGGCCAACGTCCTGACTTTC; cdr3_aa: CASKSSGANVLTF
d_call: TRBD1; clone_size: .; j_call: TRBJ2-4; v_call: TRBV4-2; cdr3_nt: TGTGCCAGCAGCCAGGGGGACAGGGAGGAGAACATTCAGTACTTC; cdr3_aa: CASSQGDREENIQYF
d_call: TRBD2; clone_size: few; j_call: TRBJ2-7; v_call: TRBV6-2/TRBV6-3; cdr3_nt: TGTGCCAGCAGTTACTTGCTAGCGGCGGCTACCTACGAGCAGTACTTC; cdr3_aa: CASSYLLAAATYEQYF
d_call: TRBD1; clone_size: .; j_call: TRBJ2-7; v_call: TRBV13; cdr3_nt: TGTGCCAGCAGCGCCGGGACAGGGGGGAAGCAGTACTTC; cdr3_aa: CASSAGTGGKQYF
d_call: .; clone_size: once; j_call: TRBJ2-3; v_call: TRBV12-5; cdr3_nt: TGTGCTAGTGGTTTGGTGCGGACTCTGACGCAGTATTTT; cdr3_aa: CASGLVRTLTQYF
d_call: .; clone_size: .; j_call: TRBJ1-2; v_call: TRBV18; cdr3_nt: TGTGCCAGCTCACCATCAAGGAGGGTGGTTAACTATGGCTACACCTTC; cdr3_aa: CASSPSRRVVNYGYTF
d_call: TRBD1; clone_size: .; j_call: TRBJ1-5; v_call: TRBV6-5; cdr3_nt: TGTGCCAGCAGTTACGGACAGGGCAGTCAGCCCCAGCATTTT; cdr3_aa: CASSYGQGSQPQHF
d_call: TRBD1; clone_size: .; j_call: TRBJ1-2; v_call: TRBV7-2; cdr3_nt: TGTGCCAGCAGCTCAGCCGGAGGGACAGGGGGCTTCTATGGCTACACCTTC; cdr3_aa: CASSSAGGTGGFYGYTF
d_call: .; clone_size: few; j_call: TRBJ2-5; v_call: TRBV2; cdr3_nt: TGTGCCAGCAGTACAGATAACCAAGAGACCCAGTACTTC; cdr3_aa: CASSTDNQETQYF
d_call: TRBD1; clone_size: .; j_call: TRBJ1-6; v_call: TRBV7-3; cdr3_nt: TGTGCCAGCAGCTTTCTCAGGACAGGCCACTTT; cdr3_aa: CASSFLRTGHF
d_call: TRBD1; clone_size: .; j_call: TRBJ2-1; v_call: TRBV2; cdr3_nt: TGTGCCAGCAGTCCCGGGACAGGGCGGTTCTTC; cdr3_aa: CASSPGTGRFF
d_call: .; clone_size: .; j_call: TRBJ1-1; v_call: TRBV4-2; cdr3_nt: TGTGCCAGCAGCCAGGGAGGGGGGCTTTCTGAAGCTTTCTTT; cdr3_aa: CASSQGGGLSEAFF
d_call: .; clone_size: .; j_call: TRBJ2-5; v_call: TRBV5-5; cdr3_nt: TGTGCCAGCAGTTTCCCTGGGGGCGGGGAGACCCAGTACTTC; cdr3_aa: CASSFPGGGETQYF
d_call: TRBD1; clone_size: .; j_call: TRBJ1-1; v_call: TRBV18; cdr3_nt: TGTGCCAGCTCACCAGGAACGGGACAGGGTGAAGCTTTCTTT; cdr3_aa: CASSPGTGQGEAFF
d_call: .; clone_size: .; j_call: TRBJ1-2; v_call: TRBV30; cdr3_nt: TGTGCCTGGAGCCCCCGGGACACCGTTCGGGTTCTTTGGGGCTACACCTTC; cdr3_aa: CAWSPRDTVRVLWGYTF
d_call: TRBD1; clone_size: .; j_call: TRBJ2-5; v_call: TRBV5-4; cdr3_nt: TGTGCCAGCTTTTTACAGGGGGCGGAGGAGACCCAGTACTTC; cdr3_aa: CASFLQGAEETQYF
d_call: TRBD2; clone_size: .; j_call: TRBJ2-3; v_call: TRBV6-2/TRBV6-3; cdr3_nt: TGTGCCAGCAGTTGGTCACGTAGCGGGAGGGCAATGGGCACAGATACGCAGTATTTT; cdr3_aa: CASSWSRSGRAMGTDTQYF
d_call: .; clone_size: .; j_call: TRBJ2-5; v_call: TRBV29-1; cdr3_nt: TGCAGCGTGCGGCTAGCGCAGGAGACCCAGTACTTC; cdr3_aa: CSVRLAQETQYF
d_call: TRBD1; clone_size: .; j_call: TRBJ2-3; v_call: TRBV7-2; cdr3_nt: TGTGCCAGCAGCCAACAGGGGGGCACAGATACGCAGTATTTT; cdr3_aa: CASSQQGGTDTQYF
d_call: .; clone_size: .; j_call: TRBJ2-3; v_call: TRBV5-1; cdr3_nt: TGCGCCAGCAGCCCGGACAGTCGTTGGGATACGCAGTATTTT; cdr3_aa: CASSPDSRWDTQYF
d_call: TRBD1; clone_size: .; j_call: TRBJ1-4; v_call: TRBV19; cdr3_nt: TGTGCCAGTAGTCAACAGGGGCAACGGGAAAAACTGTTTTTT; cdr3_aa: CASSQQGQREKLFF
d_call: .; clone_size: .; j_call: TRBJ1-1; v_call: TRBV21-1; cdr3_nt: TGTGCCAGCAGCAAAGAGCTGAGACAGGGGGACCTAGGGGCTGAAGCTTTCTTT; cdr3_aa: CASSKELRQGDLGAEAFF
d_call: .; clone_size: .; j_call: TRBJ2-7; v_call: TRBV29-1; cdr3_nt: TGCAGCGTGGGGCGCGCGGGGTCCTACGAGCAGTACTTC; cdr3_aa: CSVGRAGSYEQYF
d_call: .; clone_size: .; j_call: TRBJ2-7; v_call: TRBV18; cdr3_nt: TGTGCCAGCTCACCTCGAAGGGGGGGAAATACCTACGAGCAGTACTTC; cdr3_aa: CASSPRRGGNTYEQYF
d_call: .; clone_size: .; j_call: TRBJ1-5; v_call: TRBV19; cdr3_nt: TGTGCCAGTAGTATGGGCAGGGGAGGGCAGCCCCAGCATTTT; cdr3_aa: CASSMGRGGQPQHF
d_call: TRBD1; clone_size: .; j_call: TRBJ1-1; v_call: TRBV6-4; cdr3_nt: TGTGCCAGCAGCCCCGGACAGGGGGCTACTGAAGCTTTCTTT; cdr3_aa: CASSPGQGATEAFF
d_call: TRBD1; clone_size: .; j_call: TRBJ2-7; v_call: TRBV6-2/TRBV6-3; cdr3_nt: TGTGCCAGCAGCCGGGACAGGGTCTACGAGCAGTACTTC; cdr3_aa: CASSRDRVYEQYF
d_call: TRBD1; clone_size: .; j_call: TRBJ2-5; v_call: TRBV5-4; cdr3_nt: TGTGCCAGCAGCTTCCGAATATGGACAGGGCGAGGCGGCGAGACCCAGTACTTC; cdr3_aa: CASSFRIWTGRGGETQYF
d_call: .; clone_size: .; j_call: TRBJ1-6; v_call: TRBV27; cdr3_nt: TGTGCCAGCAGTTTAAAAGGAGGGGTCTATAATTCACCCCTCCACTTT; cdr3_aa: CASSLKGGVYNSPLHF
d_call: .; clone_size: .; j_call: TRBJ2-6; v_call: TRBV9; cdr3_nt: TGTGCCAGCAGCGTAGTACCAGACTACTCTGGGGCCAACGTCCTGACTTTC; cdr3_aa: CASSVVPDYSGANVLTF
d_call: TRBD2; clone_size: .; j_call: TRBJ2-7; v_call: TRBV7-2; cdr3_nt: TGTGCCAGCAGCTTATCGCGGGAGCGCTCCTACGAGCAGTACTTC; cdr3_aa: CASSLSRERSYEQYF
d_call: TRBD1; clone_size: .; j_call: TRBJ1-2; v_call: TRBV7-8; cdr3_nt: TGTGCCAGCAGCTTAGGATCCCTCGGACAGGGATATGGCTACACCTTC; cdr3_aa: CASSLGSLGQGYGYTF
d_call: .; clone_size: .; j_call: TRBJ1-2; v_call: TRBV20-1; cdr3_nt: TGCAGTGCTAGTCTCCCGGGACAAAACTATGGCTACACCTTC; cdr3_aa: CSASLPGQNYGYTF
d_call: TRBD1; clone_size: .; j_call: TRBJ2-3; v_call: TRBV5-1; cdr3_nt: TGCGCCAGCAGCGTAGCGACAGGGTTCAGCACAGATACGCAGTATTTT; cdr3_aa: CASSVATGFSTDTQYF
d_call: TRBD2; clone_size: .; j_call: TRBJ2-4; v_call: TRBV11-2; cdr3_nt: TGTGCCAGCAGCCCTACCACGACTAGCGGGACAAACATTCAGTACTTC; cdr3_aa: CASSPTTTSGTNIQYF
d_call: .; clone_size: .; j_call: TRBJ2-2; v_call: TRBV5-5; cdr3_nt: TGTGCCAGCGCCAGGGTTGGTGACACCGGGGAGCTGTTTTTT; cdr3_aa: CASARVGDTGELFF
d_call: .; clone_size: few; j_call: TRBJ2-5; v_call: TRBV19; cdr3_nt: TGTGCCAGTAGTCCATTTGCGACTTTACAAGAGACCCAGTACTTC; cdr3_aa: CASSPFATLQETQYF
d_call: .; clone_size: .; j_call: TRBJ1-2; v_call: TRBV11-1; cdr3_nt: TGTGCCAGCTCCTGGGGAGGGGATGGCTACACCTTC; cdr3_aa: CASSWGGDGYTF
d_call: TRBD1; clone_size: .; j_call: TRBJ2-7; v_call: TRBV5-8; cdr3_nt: TGTGCCAGCAGCTACTACTCTTCGACAGGGGTCCTAGCCGAGCAGTACTTC; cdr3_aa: CASSYYSSTGVLAEQYF
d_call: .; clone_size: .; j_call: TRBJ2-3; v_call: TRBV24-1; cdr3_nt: TGTGCCACCAGTGATGAAGGGACACCCACAGATACGCAGTATTTT; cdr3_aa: CATSDEGTPTDTQYF
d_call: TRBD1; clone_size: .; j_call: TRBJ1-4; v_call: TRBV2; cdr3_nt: TGTGCCAGCAGTGAACAAAGGACAGGGGGAGAAAAACTGTTTTTT; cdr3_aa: CASSEQRTGGEKLFF
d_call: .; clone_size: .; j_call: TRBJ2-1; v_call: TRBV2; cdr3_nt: TGTGCCAGCAACACAGCCAGCTCCTACAATGAGCAGTTCTTC; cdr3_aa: CASNTASSYNEQFF
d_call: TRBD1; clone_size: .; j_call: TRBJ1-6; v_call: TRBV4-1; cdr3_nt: TGCGCCAGCAGCCATTATGGGACAGAAAATTCACCCCTCCACTTT; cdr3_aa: CASSHYGTENSPLHF